A selection of T cell receptor beta chains follows, all from one sample in a study of identical twins. One entry per CDR3 protein results from TCRdb running MiXCR on the 5' RACE reads. The sample lists some 760,000 distinct CDR3 sequences, roughly 18% occurring once. The data also belong to a second study, concerning T cells expressing NK-cell markers.

Material: PBMCs. The receptors here all came from a woman aged 18-29 years in good health. The CDR3 runs from the conserved cysteine through the conserved F or W. A D gene is named only where the DNA matches it firmly. For some rows the clone size is stated as once, few or many, or as a class when expanded; others skip it.

V: TRBV7-3
size: few
length: 12
D: NA
J: TRBJ2-3
DNA: TGTGCCAGCAGCATAGGTGCAGATACGCAGTATTTT
CDR3: CASSIGADTQYF

V: TRBV10-3
size: few
length: 13
D: NA
J: TRBJ1-2
DNA: TGTGCCATCAGCGTCAAGGGGGAGCAAGGCTACACCTTC
CDR3: CAISVKGEQGYTF

V: TRBV7-6
size: NA
length: 11
D: NA
J: TRBJ1-1
DNA: TGTGCCAGCGTAGATTACACTGAAGCTTTCTTT
CDR3: CASVDYTEAFF

V: TRBV7-2
size: NA
length: 16
D: TRBD2
J: TRBJ2-1
DNA: TGTGCCAGCAGAGCTACTAGCGGGATCCTCTACAATGAGCAGTTCTTC
CDR3: CASRATSGILYNEQFF

V: TRBV5-1
size: NA
length: 15
D: NA
J: TRBJ1-2
DNA: TGCGCCAGCTCCCAATCCTTTGACGGAAACTATGGCTACACCTTC
CDR3: CASSQSFDGNYGYTF

V: TRBV12-3/TRBV12-4
size: many
length: 13
D: NA
J: TRBJ1-1
DNA: TGTGCCAGCAGTTTAGGGCAGGACACTGAAGCTTTCTTT
CDR3: CASSLGQDTEAFF

V: TRBV5-8
size: few
length: 15
D: NA
J: TRBJ2-7
DNA: TGTGCCAGCAGCTTGGACAGAAGTTCCTCCTACGAGCAGTACTTC
CDR3: CASSLDRSSSYEQYF

V: TRBV27
size: NA
length: 15
D: NA
J: TRBJ1-1
DNA: TGTGCCAGCAGTCGCGACAGGACAATGAACACTGAAGCTTTCTTT
CDR3: CASSRDRTMNTEAFF

V: TRBV12-3/TRBV12-4
size: NA
length: 18
D: TRBD2
J: TRBJ2-3
DNA: TGTGCCAGCAGTTTATGGTCTAGCGGGAGGAGTCGTGTAGATACGCAGTATTTT
CDR3: CASSLWSSGRSRVDTQYF

V: TRBV9
size: NA
length: 16
D: NA
J: TRBJ2-1
DNA: TGTGCCAGCAGCTCCCGACCGCAAAAGATAGGGCATGAGCAGTTCTTC
CDR3: CASSSRPQKIGHEQFF

V: TRBV12-3/TRBV12-4
size: few
length: 14
D: NA
J: TRBJ2-7
DNA: TGTGCCAGCAGCCTAAGACTAGTTTCTTCCGAGCAGTACTTC
CDR3: CASSLRLVSSEQYF

V: TRBV10-3
size: NA
length: 13
D: TRBD2
J: TRBJ2-7
DNA: TGTGCCATCGCGGGGCTAGCGGGCTACGAGCAGTACTTC
CDR3: CAIAGLAGYEQYF

V: TRBV29-1
size: NA
length: 11
D: NA
J: TRBJ1-1
DNA: TGCAGCGTGCTAGAGAACACTGAAGCTTTCTTT
CDR3: CSVLENTEAFF

V: TRBV6-5
size: few
length: 15
D: NA
J: TRBJ1-3
DNA: TGTGCCAGCAGTTACGGCAGGGCCCGGGGAAACACCATATATTTT
CDR3: CASSYGRARGNTIYF

V: TRBV5-1
size: few
length: 14
D: NA
J: TRBJ2-7
DNA: TGCGCCAGCAGACCCCGAGTGGGAGAATACGAGCAGTACTTC
CDR3: CASRPRVGEYEQYF

V: TRBV5-5
size: few
length: 16
D: NA
J: TRBJ1-6
DNA: TGTGCCAGCAGCATTGGGGACTTTCACGGGGGTTCACCCCTCCACTTT
CDR3: CASSIGDFHGGSPLHF

V: TRBV2
size: NA
length: 13
D: TRBD1
J: TRBJ2-3
DNA: TGTGCCAGCAGTCCGACAGGGTTAGATACGCAGTATTTT
CDR3: CASSPTGLDTQYF

V: TRBV5-1
size: NA
length: 13
D: TRBD1
J: TRBJ2-7
DNA: TGCGCCAGCAGCTGGCAGGGGGACTACGAGCAGTACTTC
CDR3: CASSWQGDYEQYF

V: TRBV5-1
size: many
length: 17
D: NA
J: TRBJ1-1
DNA: TGCGCCAGCAGCTTGGGGGGGGCCTTTAGGGTGAACACTGAAGCTTTCTTT
CDR3: CASSLGGAFRVNTEAFF

V: TRBV3-1
size: NA
length: 16
D: NA
J: TRBJ2-7
DNA: TGTGCCAGCAGCCCTAGGAGTCGCGGGTTCCGAAACGAGCAGTACTTC
CDR3: CASSPRSRGFRNEQYF

V: TRBV29-1
size: NA
length: 12
D: NA
J: TRBJ1-1
DNA: TGCAGCGCCCTATTCTTGAACACTGAAGCTTTCTTT
CDR3: CSALFLNTEAFF

V: TRBV5-1
size: NA
length: 16
D: TRBD2
J: TRBJ2-2
DNA: TGCGCCACCGCGACGGGCGCGGGAGGGAACACCGGGGAGCTGTTTTTT
CDR3: CATATGAGGNTGELFF

V: TRBV27
size: NA
length: 13
D: NA
J: TRBJ1-2
DNA: TGTGCCAGCACTCCAGGGTCGAACTATGGCTACACCTTC
CDR3: CASTPGSNYGYTF

V: TRBV5-1
size: few
length: 14
D: NA
J: TRBJ1-2
DNA: TGCGCCAGCAGCTTAGGGACGACTACCTATGGCTACACCTTC
CDR3: CASSLGTTTYGYTF

V: TRBV7-3
size: NA
length: 14
D: NA
J: TRBJ1-2
DNA: TGTGCCAGCAGCTTAGAATACGGGCGCGGTGGCTACACCTTC
CDR3: CASSLEYGRGGYTF

V: TRBV20-1
size: NA
length: 11
D: NA
J: TRBJ1-5
DNA: TGCAGTGTTAAGGGAAGCGGGCCCCAGCATTTT
CDR3: CSVKGSGPQHF

V: TRBV4-3
size: NA
length: 16
D: NA
J: TRBJ2-1
DNA: TGCGCCAGCAGCCAAGACCCCCCAGCGGCCTACAATGAGCAGTTCTTC
CDR3: CASSQDPPAAYNEQFF

V: TRBV2
size: NA
length: 14
D: TRBD2
J: TRBJ2-7
DNA: TGTGCCAGCGATGGACTAGCGCACTCCTACGAGCAGTACTTC
CDR3: CASDGLAHSYEQYF

V: TRBV3-1
size: NA
length: 15
D: NA
J: TRBJ2-4
DNA: TGTGCCAGCAGCGTCGACCTAGGAGGAGGAAACATTCAGTACTTC
CDR3: CASSVDLGGGNIQYF

V: TRBV20-1
size: NA
length: 14
D: NA
J: TRBJ2-3
DNA: TGCAGTGCTAGCGGCGGGACTGGCACAGATACGCAGTATTTT
CDR3: CSASGGTGTDTQYF

V: TRBV20-1
size: few
length: 11
D: NA
J: TRBJ2-1
DNA: TGCAGTGCTTCTACAGGGCACGAGCAGTTCTTC
CDR3: CSASTGHEQFF

V: TRBV7-2
size: few
length: 15
D: NA
J: TRBJ2-7
DNA: TGTGCCAGCAGCCTAAGACTCGCAATCCACTACGAGCAGTACTTC
CDR3: CASSLRLAIHYEQYF

V: TRBV10-2
size: NA
length: 15
D: NA
J: TRBJ2-4
DNA: TGCGCCAGCAGGGGGCCAAGGTTAGCCAAAAACATTCAGTACTTC
CDR3: CASRGPRLAKNIQYF

V: TRBV10-2
size: NA
length: 16
D: NA
J: TRBJ2-2
DNA: TGCGCCAGCAGTGTACGGGAGGGGGCTGGGACCGGGGAGCTGTTTTTT
CDR3: CASSVREGAGTGELFF

V: TRBV12-3/TRBV12-4
size: few
length: 12
D: NA
J: TRBJ2-2
DNA: TGTGCCAGCCTTGGAACTTCCGGGGAGCTGTTTTTT
CDR3: CASLGTSGELFF

V: TRBV9
size: NA
length: 15
D: NA
J: TRBJ2-7
DNA: TGTGCCAGCAGCGTAGTTCCAGCTCCTCCCTACGAGCAGTACTTC
CDR3: CASSVVPAPPYEQYF

V: TRBV18
size: NA
length: 14
D: NA
J: TRBJ1-1
DNA: TGTGCCAGCTCACCCGCTTTAGCAAACACTGAAGCTTTCTTT
CDR3: CASSPALANTEAFF

V: TRBV5-6
size: NA
length: 17
D: TRBD2
J: TRBJ2-3
DNA: TGTGCCAGCCGTCGGGGTTCTAGCGGGAGATCGCCAGATACGCAGTATTTT
CDR3: CASRRGSSGRSPDTQYF

V: TRBV20-1
size: NA
length: 13
D: NA
J: TRBJ2-7
DNA: TGCAGTGCTCCCCAGGCTGGGGGTGGCGAGCAGTACTTC
CDR3: CSAPQAGGGEQYF

V: TRBV9
size: NA
length: 16
D: TRBD1
J: TRBJ1-2
DNA: TGTGCCAGCAGCGCCCAACAGACCAGGGGGCACTATGGCTACACCTTC
CDR3: CASSAQQTRGHYGYTF

V: TRBV4-2
size: once
length: 16
D: NA
J: TRBJ2-5
DNA: TGTGCCAGCAGCCAAGTTGGCTTCGGGACGCAAGAGACCCAGTACTTC
CDR3: CASSQVGFGTQETQYF

V: TRBV5-1
size: NA
length: 14
D: TRBD1
J: TRBJ2-5
DNA: TGCGCCAGCAGCAAACAGGGGTTGGGAGAGACCCAGTACTTC
CDR3: CASSKQGLGETQYF

V: TRBV7-3
size: NA
length: 15
D: TRBD1
J: TRBJ2-7
DNA: TGTGCCAGCAGCTTTACACAGGGGGGATCCTACGAGCAGTACTTC
CDR3: CASSFTQGGSYEQYF

V: TRBV10-3
size: few
length: 14
D: NA
J: TRBJ2-1
DNA: TGTGCCATGACAGTGCAGGACGGAGTTGGGGAGCAGTTCTTC
CDR3: CAMTVQDGVGEQFF

V: TRBV14
size: NA
length: 14
D: TRBD1
J: TRBJ2-1
DNA: TGTGCCAGCAGCCAACGGGACAGGGTCAATGAGCAGTTCTTC
CDR3: CASSQRDRVNEQFF

V: TRBV20-1
size: NA
length: 15
D: NA
J: TRBJ1-2
DNA: TGCAGTGCTGTAGGCCCCGACGGAGGGGGGCATGGCTACACCTTC
CDR3: CSAVGPDGGGHGYTF

V: TRBV11-2
size: NA
length: 13
D: NA
J: TRBJ2-7
DNA: TGTGCCAGCAGCTTAGTTAGGGGGAGCGAGCAGTACTTC
CDR3: CASSLVRGSEQYF

V: TRBV6-1
size: many
length: 14
D: NA
J: TRBJ2-1
DNA: TGTGCCAGCAGTACCGGGAGCTCCTACAATGAGCAGTTCTTC
CDR3: CASSTGSSYNEQFF

V: TRBV20-1
size: NA
length: 15
D: NA
J: TRBJ2-1
DNA: TGCAGTGCCCCCTCGGGGTCAGGTCTGCGGAATGAGCAGTTCTTC
CDR3: CSAPSGSGLRNEQFF

V: TRBV20-1
size: few
length: 14
D: NA
J: TRBJ2-2
DNA: TGCAGTGCCGAACGGGGGCTCAACACCGGGGAGCTGTTTTTT
CDR3: CSAERGLNTGELFF

V: TRBV28
size: NA
length: 16
D: TRBD1
J: TRBJ1-2
DNA: TGTGCCAGCAGCCTTATTCCGGGACAGGGAGGTGGCGGCTACACCTTC
CDR3: CASSLIPGQGGGGYTF

V: TRBV20-1
size: many
length: 13
D: NA
J: TRBJ1-5
DNA: TGCAGTGCCCTGGTTGACCCGGATCAGCCCCAGCATTTT
CDR3: CSALVDPDQPQHF

V: TRBV6-5
size: NA
length: 17
D: TRBD2
J: TRBJ2-1
DNA: TGTGCCAGCAGTTACGGGCCGGGAGGACTAGCTAGGCATGAGCAGTTCTTC
CDR3: CASSYGPGGLARHEQFF

V: TRBV20-1
size: many
length: 15
D: NA
J: TRBJ1-4
DNA: TGCAGTGCCTCGAAGAAGGGCGCGGACTGGGAAAAACTGTTTTTT
CDR3: CSASKKGADWEKLFF

V: TRBV7-9
size: few
length: 15
D: TRBD1
J: TRBJ1-2
DNA: TGTGCCAGCAGCTCGGGACAGGCCAGAAACTATGGCTACACCTTC
CDR3: CASSSGQARNYGYTF